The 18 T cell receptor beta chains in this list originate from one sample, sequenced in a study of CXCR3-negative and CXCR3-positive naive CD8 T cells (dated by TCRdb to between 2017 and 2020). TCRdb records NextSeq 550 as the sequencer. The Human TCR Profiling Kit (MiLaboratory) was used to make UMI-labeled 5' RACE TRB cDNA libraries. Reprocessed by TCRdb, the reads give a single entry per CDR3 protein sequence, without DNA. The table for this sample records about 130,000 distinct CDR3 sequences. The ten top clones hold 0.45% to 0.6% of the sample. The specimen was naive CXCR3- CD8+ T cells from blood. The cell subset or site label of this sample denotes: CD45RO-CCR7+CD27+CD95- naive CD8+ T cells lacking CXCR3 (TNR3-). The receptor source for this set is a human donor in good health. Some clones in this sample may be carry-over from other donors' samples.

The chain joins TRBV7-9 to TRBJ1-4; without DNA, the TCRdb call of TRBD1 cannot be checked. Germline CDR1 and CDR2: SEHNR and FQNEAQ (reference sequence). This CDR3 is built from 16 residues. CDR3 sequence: CASSLAAQGLSEKLFF.

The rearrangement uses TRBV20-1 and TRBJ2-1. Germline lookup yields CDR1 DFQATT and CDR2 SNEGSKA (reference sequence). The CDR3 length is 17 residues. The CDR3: CSARDLFAGATQDEQFF.

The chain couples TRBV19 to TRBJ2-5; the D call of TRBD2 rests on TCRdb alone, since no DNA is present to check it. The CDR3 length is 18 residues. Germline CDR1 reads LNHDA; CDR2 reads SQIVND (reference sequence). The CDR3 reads CASSATYGGAHHQETQYF.

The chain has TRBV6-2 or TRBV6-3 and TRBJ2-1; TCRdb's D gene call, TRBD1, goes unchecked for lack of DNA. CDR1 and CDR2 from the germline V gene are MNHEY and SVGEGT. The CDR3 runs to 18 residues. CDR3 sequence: CASSWDRDSLSSYNEQFF.

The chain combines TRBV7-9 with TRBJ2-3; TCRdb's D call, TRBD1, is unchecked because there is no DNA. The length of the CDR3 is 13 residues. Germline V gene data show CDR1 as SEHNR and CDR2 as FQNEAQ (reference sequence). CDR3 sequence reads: CASHGISADTQYF.

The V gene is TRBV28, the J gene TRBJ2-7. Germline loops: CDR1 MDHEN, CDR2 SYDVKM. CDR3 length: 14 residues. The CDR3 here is CASRLVGDYYEQYF.

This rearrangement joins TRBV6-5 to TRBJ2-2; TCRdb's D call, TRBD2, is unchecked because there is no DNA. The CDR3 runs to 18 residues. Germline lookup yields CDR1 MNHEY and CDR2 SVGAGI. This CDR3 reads CASSHTQPGLAPAGELFF.

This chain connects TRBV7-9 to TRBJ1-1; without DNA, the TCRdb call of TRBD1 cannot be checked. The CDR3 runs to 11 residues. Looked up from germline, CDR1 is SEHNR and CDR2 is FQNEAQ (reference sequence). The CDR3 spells CASSSGPEAFF.

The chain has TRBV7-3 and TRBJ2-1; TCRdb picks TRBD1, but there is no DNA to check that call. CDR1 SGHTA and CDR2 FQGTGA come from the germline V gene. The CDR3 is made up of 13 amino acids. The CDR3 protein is CASSPSPGNEQFF.

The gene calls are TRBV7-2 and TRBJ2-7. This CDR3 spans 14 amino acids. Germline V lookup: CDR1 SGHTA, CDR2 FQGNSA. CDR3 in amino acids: CASSSVQSSYEQYF.

The chain's CDR3 is CSARLAGGTYNEQFF. The chain uses TRBV20-1 and TRBJ2-1; TCRdb reports TRBD2, a call that lacks DNA to check it against. CDR1 is DFQATT, CDR2 SNEGSKA, per germline (reference sequence). CDR3 size: 15 residues.

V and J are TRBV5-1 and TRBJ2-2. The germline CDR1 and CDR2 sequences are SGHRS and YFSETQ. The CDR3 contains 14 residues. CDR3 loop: CASTPKSGPGELFF.

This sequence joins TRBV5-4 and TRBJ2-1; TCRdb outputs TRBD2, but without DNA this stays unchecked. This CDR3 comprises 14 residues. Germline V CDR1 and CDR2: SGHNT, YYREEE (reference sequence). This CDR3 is CASSLDGSNNEQFF.

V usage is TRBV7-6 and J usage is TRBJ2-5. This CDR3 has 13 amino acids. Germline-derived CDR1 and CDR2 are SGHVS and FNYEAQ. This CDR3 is CASSLSLRETQYF.

The CDR3 loop is CASKGLRDTQYF. The V call is TRBV12-3 or TRBV12-4, the J call TRBJ2-3. CDR3 length: 12 amino acids.

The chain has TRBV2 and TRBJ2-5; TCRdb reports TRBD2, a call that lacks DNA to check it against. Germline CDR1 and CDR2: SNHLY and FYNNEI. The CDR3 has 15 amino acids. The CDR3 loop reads CASSVSLAGHETQYF. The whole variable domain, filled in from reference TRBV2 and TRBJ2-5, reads EPEVTQTPSHQVTQMGQEVILRCVPISNHLYFYWYRQILGQKVEFLVSFYNNEISEKSEIFDDQFSVERPDGSNFTLKIRSTKLEDSAMYFCASSVSLAGHETQYFGPGTRLLVL.

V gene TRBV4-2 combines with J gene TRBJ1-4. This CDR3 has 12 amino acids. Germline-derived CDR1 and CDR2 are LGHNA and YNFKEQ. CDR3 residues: CASSPPDGKLFF.

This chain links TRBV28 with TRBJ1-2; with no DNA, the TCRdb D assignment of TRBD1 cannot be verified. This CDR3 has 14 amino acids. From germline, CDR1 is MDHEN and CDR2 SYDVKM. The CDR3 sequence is CASSLDGQTNGYTF.